These 27 T cell receptor beta chains share one sample of origin, sequenced in a study of shared clonotypes between healthy human individuals. Some clones are missing from TCRdb's copy, which holds only in-frame ones; the method was immunoSEQ multiplex PCR. The repertoire consists of more than 150,000 clones, with approximately 95% occurring once and the leading ten covering about 0.07%. The sample comprised naive CD4+ T cells sorted from blood. Noted subset: CD45RA+ positively selected. Receptors originate from a woman aged 30 to 39 in good health.

CDR3 protein: CASSQGILASGSGNEQFF. The CDR3 DNA is TGCGCCAGCAGCCAAGGGATTCTCGCTAGCGGGAGTGGTAATGAGCAGTTCTTC. The V gene is TRBV4-3, the J gene TRBJ2-1, with 10 bases that match TRBD2. Germline-derived CDR1 and CDR2 are LGHNA and YSLEER. V dropped 1 base and J dropped 7; count of bases not matched to a gene: 13. The CDR3 covers 18 residues.

The rearrangement joins TRBV27 to TRBJ2-7; no firm D call. Germline CDR1 and CDR2: MNHEY and SMNVEV (reference sequence). Trimming took 3 bases from V and 2 from J, leaving 11 bases between them. The CDR3 runs 14 residues. The DNA of the CDR3 is TGTGCCAGCAGTTTCCCCGGGTTGACCTACGAGCAGTACTTC. Protein product: CASSFPGLTYEQYF.

This clone was seen a few times. The V call is TRBV2, the J call TRBJ1-5; a weak D match, TRBD1 (6 bases). CDR1 and CDR2 (germline): SNHLY, FYNNEI. The CDR3 contains 13 residues. Trimming took 9 bases from V and 7 from J, leaving 16 bases between them. CDR3 DNA sequence: TGTGCCAGTAACAGGGACCGGGAACAGCCCCAGCATTTT. It specifies CASNRDREQPQHF.

The chain recombines TRBV15 with TRBJ1-6; a weak D match, TRBD1 (5 bases). V was pared by 5 bases and J by 5 bases, with 10 bases between. CDR1 is LNHNV, CDR2 YYDKDF, per germline (reference sequence). CDR3 length: 14 amino acids. In DNA form, the CDR3 reads TGTGCCACCAGCTGGGGACGGAATAATTCACCCCTCCACTTT. Translation gives CATSWGRNNSPLHF.

The chain joins TRBV10-1 to TRBJ2-7; 7 bases fit TRBD1. The CDR3 sequence is 13 residues long. Germline assignment: CDR1 WNHNN and CDR2 SYGVQD (reference sequence). Trimming took 5 bases from V and 7 from J; bases not matched to a gene: 8. The DNA of the CDR3 is TGCGCCAGCAGTACTCACAGGGGTGGGGAGCAGTACTTC. Residues: CASSTHRGGEQYF.

The rearrangement links TRBV23-1 to TRBJ2-6; 7 positions agree with TRBD1. TRBV23-1 is known as an ORF, though its function is uncertain. This CDR3 region has 17 residues. Germline trimming cut 6 bases from V and 2 bases from J; bases unmatched to any gene: 10. CDR3 sequence: CASSLPDRAPGANVLTF. In DNA form, the CDR3 reads TGCGCCAGCAGCCTCCCAGACAGGGCCCCTGGGGCCAACGTCCTGACTTTC.

This chain uses TRBV5-5 with TRBJ2-7; 7 positions agree with TRBD1. The germline CDR1 and CDR2 sequences are SGHKS and YYEKEE (reference sequence). There are 13 residues in the CDR3. V shed 4 bases, J shed 6 bases, and the junction held 7 bases outside the gene matches. CDR3 loop: CASSRQGTSEQYF. DNA of the CDR3: TGTGCCAGCAGCCGACAGGGTACGAGCGAGCAGTACTTC. The whole variable domain, remainder taken from reference TRBV5-5 and TRBJ2-7, is DAGVTQSPTHLIKTRGQQVTLRCSPISGHKSVSWYQQVLGQGPQFIFQYYEKEERGRGNFPDRFSARQFPNYSSELNVNALLLGDSALYLCASSRQGTSEQYFGPGTRLTVT.

For the CDR3, the DNA is TGTGCCACCAGCAGAGATCGATCGATTTACAATGAGCAGTTCTTC. Translating it yields CATSRDRSIYNEQFF. The V and J genes are TRBV15 and TRBJ2-1; D uncertain. Germline CDR1 and CDR2: LNHNV and YYDKDF (reference sequence). The CDR3 spans 15 residues. The V and J ends lost 0 bases and 4 bases respectively, with 10 bases between them.

Details on this clone: Other DNA sequences in the same sample also yield this CDR3. The V gene is TRBV2, the J gene TRBJ1-2, with 8 bases aligning to TRBD1. CDR3 size: 14 residues. The V gene end was trimmed by 6 bases and the J gene end by 3 bases; junction bases not matched to a gene: 6. CDR1 SNHLY and CDR2 FYNNEI come from the germline V gene. Here the CDR3 reads CASRRGQGDYGYTF. The CDR3 nucleotides are TGTGCCAGCAGACGAGGACAGGGTGACTATGGCTACACCTTC.

This chain uses TRBV7-2 with TRBJ2-5, with a weak D call TRBD1 (6 bases). This CDR3 is built from 14 residues. V lost 1 base, J lost 5 bases, and 11 bases lay in between. The germline CDR1 and CDR2 sequences are SGHTA and FQGNSA. The CDR3 reads CASSLGRGAETQYF. In DNA form, the CDR3 reads TGTGCCAGCAGCTTAGGCAGGGGCGCGGAGACCCAGTACTTC. The variable domain in full, with the rest retrieved from reference TRBV7-2 and TRBJ2-5, is GAGVSQSPSNKVTEKGKDVELRCDPISGHTALYWYRQSLGQGLEFLIYFQGNSAPDKSGLPSDRFSAERTGGSVSTLTIQRTQQEDSAVYLCASSLGRGAETQYFGPGTRLLVL.

The chain joins TRBV29-1 to TRBJ2-1; D remains unclear. Trimming stripped 3 bases from V and 0 bases from J, with 9 bases between. In germline, CDR1 is SQVTM, CDR2 ANQGSEA. The CDR3 is made up of 14 amino acids. This chain's CDR3 is CSVEPQVSYNEQFF. The CDR3 coding sequence is TGCAGCGTTGAGCCGCAGGTCTCCTACAATGAGCAGTTCTTC.

The V gene is TRBV28, the J gene TRBJ2-7; TRBD1 matches at 9 bases. V lost 3 bases to trimming and J lost 3 bases; unmatched junction nucleotides: 3. CDR1 and CDR2 from the germline V gene are MDHEN and SYDVKM. There are 14 residues in the CDR3. The CDR3 reads CASSFRQGVYEQYF. CDR3 nucleotide sequence: TGTGCCAGCAGTTTCAGACAGGGGGTCTACGAGCAGTACTTC.

This clone was seen once. CDR3: CASSQGWTLKEGNQPQHF. For the CDR3, the DNA is TGCGCCAGCAGCCAAGGTTGGACTTTAAAGGAGGGCAATCAGCCCCAGCATTTT. The chain recombines TRBV4-1 with TRBJ1-5; D is unresolved. V was trimmed by 1 base and J by 2 bases, leaving 18 bases between them. The CDR3 runs 18 residues. Germline V gene sequence: CDR1 MGHRA, CDR2 YSYEKL.

The chain couples TRBV6-1 to TRBJ2-5; TRBD2 might be the D (6 bases). TRBJ2-7 explains the end of the DNA better; the J call may be wrong. The germline gives CDR1 MNHNS, CDR2 SASEGT. The CDR3 spans 16 residues. CDR3 in DNA: TGTGCCAGCAGTGTAGAGGGACTGGCGGTAACCTACGAGCAGTACTTC. Protein product: CASSVEGLAVTYEQYF.

A single count supports this clone. CDR3 region: CATSWQGKENTIYF. The CDR3 DNA reads TGTGCCACCTCCTGGCAGGGGAAAGAAAACACCATATATTTT. The V and J genes are TRBV10-3 and TRBJ1-3; D may be TRBD1 (6 bases). The ends were cut back, 10 bases at V and 6 bases at J, with 19 bases in the middle. The CDR3 consists of 14 residues. Germline lookup yields CDR1 ENHRY and CDR2 SYGVKD.

The rearrangement links TRBV6-5 to TRBJ1-2; perhaps TRBD1 as D (6 bases). The CDR3 runs to 15 residues. Trimming pared 6 bases from V and 0 bases from J, leaving 14 bases between. In germline, CDR1 is MNHEY, CDR2 SVGAGI. The CDR3 DNA follows: TGTGCCAGCAGCCGGAACAGGGATCCTAACTATGGCTACACCTTC. It yields the protein CASSRNRDPNYGYTF.

This chain links TRBV11-2 with TRBJ2-3; D not resolved. Germline V CDR1 and CDR2: SGHAT, FQNNGV. The CDR3 totals 13 residues. V dropped 4 bases and J dropped 2 bases, with 7 bases sitting between them. The CDR3 DNA reads TGTGCCAGCAGCTCCGGAAACACAGATACGCAGTATTTT. Its protein product is CASSSGNTDTQYF.

The chain employs TRBV28 and TRBJ2-1, with D hard to call. V was cut by 1 base and J by 11 bases, with 15 bases left in between. CDR1 is MDHEN, CDR2 SYDVKM, per germline. The length of the CDR3 is 14 residues. CDR3 bases: TGTGCCAGCAGTTTATCATTCCCGGAGCCGAAGCAGTTCTTC. Amino acid sequence: CASSLSFPEPKQFF. The complete variable domain, with remaining parts taken from reference TRBV28 and TRBJ2-1, reads DVKVTQSSRYLVKRTGEKVFLECVQDMDHENMFWYRQDPGLGLRLIYFSYDVKMKEKGDIPEGYSVSREKKERFSLILESASTNQTSMYLCASSLSFPEPKQFFGPGTRLTVL.

V gene TRBV11-2 combines with J gene TRBJ2-1; 13 nucleotides line up with TRBD2. Germline V gene sequence: CDR1 SGHAT, CDR2 FQNNGV. Trimming cost V 2 bases and J 9 bases; bases outside gene matches: 4. The CDR3 extends over 15 amino acids. The CDR3 loop is CASSLSGLAGVEQFF. The CDR3 DNA reads TGTGCCAGCAGCTTATCTGGACTAGCGGGAGTTGAGCAGTTCTTC.

The rearrangement links TRBV28 to TRBJ2-5, with D unclear. The J call is uncertain, as TRBJ2-7 better fits the DNA end. CDR3 length: 11 residues. CDR1 and CDR2 (germline): MDHEN, SYDVKM. The CDR3 region has the DNA TGTGCCAGCCGATGGAACAACGAGCAGTACTTC. Protein product: CASRWNNEQYF.

The chain joins TRBV28 to TRBJ2-1; TRBD1 might be the D (5 bases). Germline assignment: CDR1 MDHEN and CDR2 SYDVKM. This CDR3 has 12 residues. Trimming cost V 6 bases and J 8 bases, with 11 bases left between them. CDR3 in amino acids: CASRARVDEQFF. In DNA form, the CDR3 reads TGTGCCAGCAGGGCCAGGGTGGATGAGCAGTTCTTC.

The rearrangement uses TRBV5-1 and TRBJ2-7; TRBD2 is a possible D gene (6 bases). CDR1 SGHRS and CDR2 YFSETQ come from the germline V gene. The CDR3 is made up of 15 amino acids. V was clipped by 3 bases and J by 0 bases, with 13 bases between them. The CDR3: CASSSEGRGSYEQYF. In nucleotides, the CDR3 is TGCGCCAGCAGCTCGGAGGGACGGGGCTCCTACGAGCAGTACTTC.

This clone was recorded only once. As DNA, the CDR3 is TGTGCCAGATATCCGGGACAGGGAGGAGATGGCTACACCTTC. This encodes CARYPGQGGDGYTF. The rearrangement links TRBV30 to TRBJ1-2; the match to TRBD1 covers 9 bases. The CDR3 runs to 14 residues. CDR1 is GTSNPN and CDR2 is SVGIG in the germline V gene (reference sequence). V lost 8 bases and J lost 6; bases outside the gene matches: 13.

This clone has just one count. The chain couples TRBV6-6 to TRBJ2-1, with 11 bases identical to TRBD2. The J segment lost 4 bases and the V segment lost 2 bases, leaving 4 bases of the junction unmatched. CDR1 MNHNY and CDR2 SVGAGI come from the germline V gene (reference sequence). This CDR3 comprises 16 residues. The chain's CDR3 is CASSYGGTSGYNEQFF. Here the CDR3 DNA reads TGTGCCAGCAGTTACGGAGGGACTAGCGGTTACAATGAGCAGTTCTTC.

The chain has TRBV7-9 and TRBJ2-7, with TRBD2 matching 8 bases. Trimming cost V 3 bases and J 2 bases; bases outside gene matches: 12. This CDR3 contains 17 residues. In germline, CDR1 is SEHNR, CDR2 FQNEAQ (reference sequence). DNA of the CDR3: TGTGCCAGCAGCTTTAGTCCCATGGGACTAGATGCCTACGAGCAGTACTTC. It yields the protein CASSFSPMGLDAYEQYF.

The chain has TRBV28 and TRBJ1-3; 8 nucleotides line up with TRBD1. This CDR3 region has 17 residues. Germline values: CDR1 MDHEN, CDR2 SYDVKM. Losses at the gene ends were 5 bases for V and 4 bases for J; bases not matched to a gene: 13. The CDR3 reads CASSLGSLTGVGNTIYF. CDR3 nucleotides: TGTGCCAGCAGTCTAGGATCTTTGACAGGGGTCGGAAACACCATATATTTT.

This clone appeared a single time. CDR3 sequence reads: CASSQVGTNTEAFF. The CDR3 DNA reads as TGTGCCAGCAGCCAAGTAGGGACGAACACTGAAGCTTTCTTT. The genes are TRBV4-2 and TRBJ1-1; D possibly corresponds to TRBD1 (5 bases). The CDR3 covers 14 residues. V shed 1 base and J shed 1 base, with 7 bases lying between them. Germline V gene sequence: CDR1 LGHNA, CDR2 YNFKEQ.